This TCR beta chain was recovered during a study of blood T cell repertoires in COVID-19. Across the study: There were acute and convalescent COVID-19 samples, and they came from the United States, Italy and Spain. T cells, B-cell-depleted T cells, or PBMCs provided the cDNA or gDNA that served as material.

CDR3 length equals 15 residues. V gave up 4 bases and J gave up 8 bases, with 18 bases separating them. Germline assignment: CDR1 SGDLS and CDR2 YYNGEE. Original data processing: Scientists estimated how many nucleated cells there were by amplifying reference gene primers. This table comes from immunoSEQ multiplex PCR, and its TCRdb copy is limited to in-frame clones, with some not included. That table is the source of V, J and clone size, and D and trimming were worked out from the DNA. Of approximately 230,000 clones listed, about 88% are singletons. The clonotype was recovered from a woman aged 40-49 years who had recovered from COVID-19. J is TRBJ1-4 and V is TRBV9, with D possibly TRBD1 on 6 matching bases. Sequencing was done on a sample of peripheral blood. The CDR3 here is CASSPGGTSAEKLFF. CDR3 in DNA: TGTGCCAGCAGCCCGGGGGGGACAAGTGCCGAAAAACTGTTTTTT.